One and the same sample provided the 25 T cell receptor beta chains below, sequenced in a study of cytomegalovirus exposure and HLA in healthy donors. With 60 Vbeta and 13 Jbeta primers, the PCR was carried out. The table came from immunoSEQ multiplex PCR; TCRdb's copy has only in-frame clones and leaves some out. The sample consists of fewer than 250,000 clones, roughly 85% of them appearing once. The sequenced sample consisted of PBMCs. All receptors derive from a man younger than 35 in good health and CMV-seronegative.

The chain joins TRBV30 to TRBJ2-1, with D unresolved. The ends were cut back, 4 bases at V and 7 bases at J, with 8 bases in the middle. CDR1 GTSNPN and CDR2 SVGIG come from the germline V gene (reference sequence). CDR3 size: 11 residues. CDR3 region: CAWTPRNEQFF. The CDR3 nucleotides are TGTGCCTGGACCCCCCGGAATGAGCAGTTCTTC.

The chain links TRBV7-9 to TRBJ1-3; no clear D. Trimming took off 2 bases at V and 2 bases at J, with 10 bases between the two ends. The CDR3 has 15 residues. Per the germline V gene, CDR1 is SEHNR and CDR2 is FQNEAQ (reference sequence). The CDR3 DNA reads TGTGCCAGCAGCTTAACGCGGGGAGCTGGAAACACCATATATTTT. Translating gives CASSLTRGAGNTIYF.

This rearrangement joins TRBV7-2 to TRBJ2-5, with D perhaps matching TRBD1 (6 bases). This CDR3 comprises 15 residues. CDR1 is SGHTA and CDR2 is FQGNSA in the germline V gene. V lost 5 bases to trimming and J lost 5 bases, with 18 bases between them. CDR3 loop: CASSRDPNRVETQYF. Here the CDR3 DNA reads TGTGCCAGCAGCCGGGACCCTAACAGGGTGGAGACCCAGTACTTC.

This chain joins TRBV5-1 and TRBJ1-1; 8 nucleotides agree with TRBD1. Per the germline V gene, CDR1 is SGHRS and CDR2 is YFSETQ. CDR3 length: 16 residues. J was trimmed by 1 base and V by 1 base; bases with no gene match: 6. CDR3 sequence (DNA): TGCGCCAGCAGCTTGCCCATAGGACAGGGGAACACTGAAGCTTTCTTT. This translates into CASSLPIGQGNTEAFF.

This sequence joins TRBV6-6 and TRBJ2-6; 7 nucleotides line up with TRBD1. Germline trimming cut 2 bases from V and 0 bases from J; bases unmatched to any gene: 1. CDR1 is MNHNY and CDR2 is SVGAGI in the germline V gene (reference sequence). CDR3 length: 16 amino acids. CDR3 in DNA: TGTGCCAGCAGTTACGAGGGGGCCTCTGGGGCCAACGTCCTGACTTTC. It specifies CASSYEGASGANVLTF.

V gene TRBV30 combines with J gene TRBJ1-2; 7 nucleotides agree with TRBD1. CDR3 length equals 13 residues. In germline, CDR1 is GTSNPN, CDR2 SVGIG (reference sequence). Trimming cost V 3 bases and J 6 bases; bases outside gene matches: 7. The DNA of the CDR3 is TGTGCCTGGAGCTGGGGGACAGAGAATGGCTACACCTTC. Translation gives CAWSWGTENGYTF.

The chain's CDR3 is CASSSGTGYNQPQHF. The CDR3 nucleotides are TGCGCCAGCAGCTCCGGGACAGGGTACAATCAGCCCCAGCATTTT. V usage is TRBV5-1 and J usage is TRBJ1-5; 9 nucleotides line up with TRBD1. The length of the CDR3 is 15 residues. V lost 3 bases to trimming and J lost 3 bases; unmatched junction nucleotides: 4. Germline CDR1 and CDR2: SGHRS and YFSETQ. The whole variable domain, filled in from reference TRBV5-1 and TRBJ1-5, reads KAGVTQTPRYLIKTRGQQVTLSCSPISGHRSVSWYQQTPGQGLQFLFEYFSETQRNKGNFPGRFSGRQFSNSRSEMNVSTLELGDSALYLCASSSGTGYNQPQHFGDGTRLSIL.

CDR3 sequence: CARQGKEYNEQFF. The DNA of the CDR3 is TGCGCTCGTCAGGGTAAGGAATACAATGAGCAGTTCTTC. The V and J genes are TRBV5-1 and TRBJ2-1; possibly TRBD1 for D (5 bases). The CDR3 spans 13 residues. The germline V gene has CDR1 SGHRS and CDR2 YFSETQ.

CDR3 nucleotides: TGTGCCAGCAGCTTAGGCCGGGGGGGAGAGACCCAGTACTTC. Protein product: CASSLGRGGETQYF. This chain connects TRBV11-3 to TRBJ2-5, with 8 bases lining up with TRBD2. CDR3 length equals 14 residues. Germline CDR1 is SGHNT and CDR2 is YENEEA. Trimming at V came to 1 base and at J to 4 bases, leaving 2 bases not matched to a gene.

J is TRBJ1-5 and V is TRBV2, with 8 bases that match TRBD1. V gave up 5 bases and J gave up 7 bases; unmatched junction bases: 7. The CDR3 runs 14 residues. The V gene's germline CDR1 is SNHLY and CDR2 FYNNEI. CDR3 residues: CASSPGGAGQPQHF. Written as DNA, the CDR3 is TGTGCCAGCAGTCCAGGGGGCGCTGGACAGCCCCAGCATTTT.

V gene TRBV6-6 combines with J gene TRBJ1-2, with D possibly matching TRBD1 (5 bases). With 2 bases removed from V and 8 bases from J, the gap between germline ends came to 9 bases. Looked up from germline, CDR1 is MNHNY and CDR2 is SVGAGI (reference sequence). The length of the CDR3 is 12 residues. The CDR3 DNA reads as TGTGCCAGCAGTTACCCCAGGGAAGGCTACACCTTC. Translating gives CASSYPREGYTF.

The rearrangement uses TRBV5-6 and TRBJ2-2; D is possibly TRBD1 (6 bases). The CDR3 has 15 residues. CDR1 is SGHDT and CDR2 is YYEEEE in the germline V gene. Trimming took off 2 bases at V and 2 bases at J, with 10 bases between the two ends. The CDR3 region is CASSLQGRNTGELFF. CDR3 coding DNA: TGTGCCAGCAGCTTACAGGGACGCAACACCGGGGAGCTGTTTTTT.

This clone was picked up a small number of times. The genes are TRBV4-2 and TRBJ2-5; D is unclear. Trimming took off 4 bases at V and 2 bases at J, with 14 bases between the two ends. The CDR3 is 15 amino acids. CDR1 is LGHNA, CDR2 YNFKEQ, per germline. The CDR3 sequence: CASSPTPREQETQYF. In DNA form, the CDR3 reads TGTGCCAGCAGCCCCACCCCTAGAGAGCAAGAGACCCAGTACTTC.

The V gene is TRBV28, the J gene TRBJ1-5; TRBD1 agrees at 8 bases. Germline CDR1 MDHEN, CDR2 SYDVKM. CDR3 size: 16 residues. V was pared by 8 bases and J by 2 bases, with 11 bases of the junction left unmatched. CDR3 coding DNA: TGTGCCAGCCAACCCCACACGGGACAGGGCAATCAGCCCCAGCATTTT. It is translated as CASQPHTGQGNQPQHF.

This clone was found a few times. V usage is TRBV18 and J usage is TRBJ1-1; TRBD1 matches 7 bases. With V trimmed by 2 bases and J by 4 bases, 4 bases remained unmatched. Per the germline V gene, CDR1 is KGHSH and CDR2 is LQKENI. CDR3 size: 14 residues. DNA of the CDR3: TGTGCCAGCTCACCAGCACAGGGGATCACTGAAGCTTTCTTT. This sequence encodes CASSPAQGITEAFF.

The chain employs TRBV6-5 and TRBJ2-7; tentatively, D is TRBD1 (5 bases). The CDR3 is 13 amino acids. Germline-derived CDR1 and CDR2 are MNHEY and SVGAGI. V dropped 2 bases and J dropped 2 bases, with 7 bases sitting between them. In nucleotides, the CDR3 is TGTGCCAGCAGTTACAGACAGACCTACGAGCAGTACTTC. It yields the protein CASSYRQTYEQYF.

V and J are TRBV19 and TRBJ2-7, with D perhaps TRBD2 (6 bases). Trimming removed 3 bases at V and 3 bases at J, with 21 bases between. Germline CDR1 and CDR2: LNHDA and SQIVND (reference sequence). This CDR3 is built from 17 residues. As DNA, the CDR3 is TGTGCCAGTAGTATCGGTAGCGGACAATCTTATTACTACGAGCAGTACTTC. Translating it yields CASSIGSGQSYYYEQYF.

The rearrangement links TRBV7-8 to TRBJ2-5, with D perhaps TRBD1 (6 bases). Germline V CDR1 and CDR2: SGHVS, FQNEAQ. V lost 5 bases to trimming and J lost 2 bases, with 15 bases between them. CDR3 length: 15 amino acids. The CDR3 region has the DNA TGTGCCAGCAGCGATAACAGGGTCTTACAAGAGACCCAGTACTTC. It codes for CASSDNRVLQETQYF.

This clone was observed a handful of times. The CDR3 is CASSPLGTGTGGHTEAFF. CDR3 bases: TGTGCCAGCTCACCACTGGGAACCGGGACAGGGGGCCACACTGAAGCTTTCTTT. The V call is TRBV18, the J call TRBJ1-1, with 12 bases fitting TRBD1. The CDR3 runs 18 residues. After removal of 1 base from V and 3 bases from J, the junction contained 9 bases not matched to a gene. Looked up from germline, CDR1 is KGHSH and CDR2 is LQKENI.

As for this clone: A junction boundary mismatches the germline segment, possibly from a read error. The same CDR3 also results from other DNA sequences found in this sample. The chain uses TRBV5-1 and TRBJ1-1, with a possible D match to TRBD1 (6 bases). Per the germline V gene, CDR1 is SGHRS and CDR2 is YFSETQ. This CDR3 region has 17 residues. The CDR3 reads CASSLERWGRGQTEAFF. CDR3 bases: TGCGCTAGCAGCCTCGAGAGATGGGGGCGCGGGCAAACTGAAGCTTTCTTT.

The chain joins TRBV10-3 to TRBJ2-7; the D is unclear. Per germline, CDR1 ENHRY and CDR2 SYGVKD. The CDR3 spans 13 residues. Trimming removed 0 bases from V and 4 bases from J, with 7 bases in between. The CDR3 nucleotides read TGTGCCATCAGTGAGTCGACAAGTTACGAGCAGTACTTC. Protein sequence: CAISESTSYEQYF.

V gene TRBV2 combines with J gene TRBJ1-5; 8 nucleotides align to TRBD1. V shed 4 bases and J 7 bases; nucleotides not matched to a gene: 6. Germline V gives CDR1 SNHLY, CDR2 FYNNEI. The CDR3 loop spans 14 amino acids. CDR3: CASSGQGTHQPQHF. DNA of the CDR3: TGTGCCAGCAGTGGACAGGGGACCCACCAGCCCCAGCATTTT.

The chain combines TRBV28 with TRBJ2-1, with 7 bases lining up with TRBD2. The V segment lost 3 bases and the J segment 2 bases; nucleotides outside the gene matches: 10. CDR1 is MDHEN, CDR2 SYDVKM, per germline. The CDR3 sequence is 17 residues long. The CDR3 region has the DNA TGTGCCAGCAGTTTGGGGCTGGGCGGGAGTACCTACAATGAGCAGTTCTTC. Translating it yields CASSLGLGGSTYNEQFF.

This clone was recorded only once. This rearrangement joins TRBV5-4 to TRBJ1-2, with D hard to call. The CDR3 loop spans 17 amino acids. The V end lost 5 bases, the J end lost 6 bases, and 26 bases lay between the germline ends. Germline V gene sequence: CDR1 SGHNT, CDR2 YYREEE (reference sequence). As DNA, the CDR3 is TGTGCCAGCAGTCGTAGTCGGGGATTACCGGCCTTTCATGGCTACACCTTC. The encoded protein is CASSRSRGLPAFHGYTF.

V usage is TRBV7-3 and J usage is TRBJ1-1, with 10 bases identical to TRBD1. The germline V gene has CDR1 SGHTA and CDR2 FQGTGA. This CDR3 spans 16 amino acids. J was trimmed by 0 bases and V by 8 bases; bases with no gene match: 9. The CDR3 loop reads CASATRDRGLNTEAFF. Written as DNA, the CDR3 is TGTGCCAGCGCAACCCGGGACAGGGGATTGAACACTGAAGCTTTCTTT.